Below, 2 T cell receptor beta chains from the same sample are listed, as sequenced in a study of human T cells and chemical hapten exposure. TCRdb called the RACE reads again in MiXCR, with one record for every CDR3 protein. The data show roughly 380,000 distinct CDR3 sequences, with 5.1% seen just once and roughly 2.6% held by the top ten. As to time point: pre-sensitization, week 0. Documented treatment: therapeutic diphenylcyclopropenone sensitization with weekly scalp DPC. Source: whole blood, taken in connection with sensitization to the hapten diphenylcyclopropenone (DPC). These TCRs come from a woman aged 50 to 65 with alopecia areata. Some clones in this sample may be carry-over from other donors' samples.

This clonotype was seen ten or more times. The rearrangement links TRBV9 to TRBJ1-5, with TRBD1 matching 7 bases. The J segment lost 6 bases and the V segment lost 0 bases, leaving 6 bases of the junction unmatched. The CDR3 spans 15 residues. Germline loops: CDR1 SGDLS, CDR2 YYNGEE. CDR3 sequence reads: CASSVGTGKGQPQHF. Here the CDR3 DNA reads TGTGCCAGCAGCGTAGGGACAGGAAAGGGTCAGCCCCAGCATTTT.

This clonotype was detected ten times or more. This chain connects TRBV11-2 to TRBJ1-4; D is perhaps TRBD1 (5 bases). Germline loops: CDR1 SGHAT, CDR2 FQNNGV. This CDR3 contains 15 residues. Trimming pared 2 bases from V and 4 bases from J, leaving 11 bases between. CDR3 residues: CASSLQRGRNEKLFF. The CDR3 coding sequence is TGTGCCAGCAGCTTACAAAGGGGCCGTAATGAAAAACTGTTTTTT. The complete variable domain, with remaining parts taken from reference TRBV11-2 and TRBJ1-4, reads EAGVAQSPRYKIIEKRQSVAFWCNPISGHATLYWYQQILGQGPKLLIQFQNNGVVDDSQLPKDRFSAERLKGVDSTLKIQPAKLEDSAVYLCASSLQRGRNEKLFFGSGTQLSVL.